What follows describes a single T cell receptor (beta chain). The antigen it recognizes is unknown. Per-base quality was not reported, and no clone a single base away is much larger than it. The receptor library was made with the immunoSEQ multiplex PCR assay. Not all clones reach the TCRdb copy of this immuneACCESS table, which keeps in-frame sequences only. Checked studies attribute under half of the gap to unresolved V genes and leave the rest unexplained. Present in this sample are roughly 20,000 clones, about 86% of which were seen just once. The ten largest clones capture around 3.9% of the sample. These data come from a study of T cells in narcolepsy (dated by TCRdb to about 2018). Describing the broader study: The study enrolled patients with narcolepsy type 1 or type 2 (NT1, NT2) together with healthy control donors. The study used TCR Vbeta sequencing to track clonotypes in blood and CSF while looking for autoreactive T cells in narcolepsy patients that target self-antigens of hypocretin neurons (hypocretin, TRIB2).

Overall study results and their limits: Plots that compared CSF and blood CD4+ T cell clonotypes from the same patient highlighted HCRT-specific and TRIB2-specific autoreactive clonotypes. According to the report, autoreactive clonotypes were detected serially in the blood of the same patients and of different patients, but not in healthy controls. Numbers of sequenced blood memory CD4+ clonotypes were comparable, averaging approximately 38,000 in patients and 30,000 to 35,000 in controls. No sequences matching autoreactive T cell clones were present in some of the blood memory CD4+ repertoires from patients and controls.

From cysteine to phenylalanine, the CDR3 is 14 amino acids long. The DNA shown is the 42-base CDR3, in frame from base 1. V and J lose 6 bases and 3 bases, and a span of 15 bases separates them. From a lookup of the germline V gene, CDR1 and CDR2 are MRHNA and SNTAGT. For TCR Vbeta sequencing, memory CD4+ T cells were sorted ex vivo from the peripheral blood of narcolepsy patients and healthy controls. The receptor chain draws on TRBV6-4 and TRBJ2-7, with the D segment identity uncertain. The sequencing input was memory (CD45RA-) CD4+ T cells from blood. Sample cell subset or site, as interpreted from the label and publication: memory T cells sorted ex vivo from peripheral blood. The sequence came from a human donor in good health. The DNA sequence is TGTGCCAGCAGCTTAATTCAGGCGTTCTACGAGCAGTACTTC. Translated, this gives CASSLIQAFYEQYF.